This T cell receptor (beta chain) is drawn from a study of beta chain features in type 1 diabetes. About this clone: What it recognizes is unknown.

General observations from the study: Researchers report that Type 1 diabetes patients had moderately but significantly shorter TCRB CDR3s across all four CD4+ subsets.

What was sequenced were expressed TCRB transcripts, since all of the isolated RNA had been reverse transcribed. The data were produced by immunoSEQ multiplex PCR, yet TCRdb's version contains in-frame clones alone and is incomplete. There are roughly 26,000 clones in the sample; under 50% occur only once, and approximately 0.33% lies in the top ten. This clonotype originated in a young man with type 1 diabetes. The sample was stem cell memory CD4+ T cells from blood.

The CDR3 loop reads CASSTREYNEQFF. CDR3 DNA sequence: TGTGCCAGCAGCACGCGGGAGTACAATGAGCAGTTCTTC. J is TRBJ2-1 and V is TRBV5-4, with TRBD2 identical over 7 bases. Looked up from germline, CDR1 is SGHNT and CDR2 is YYREEE (reference sequence). The CDR3 is 13 residues long. Trimming cost V 4 bases and J 4 bases; bases outside gene matches: 2. The full variable domain, with the rest looked up from reference TRBV5-4 and TRBJ2-1, is ETGVTQSPTHLIKTRGQQVTLRCSSQSGHNTVSWYQQALGQGPQFIFQYYREEENGRGNFPPRFSGLQFPNYSSELNVNALELDDSALYLCASSTREYNEQFFGPGTRLTVL.